The clone carrying this T cell receptor (beta chain) is medium-sized within its sample. One entry per CDR3 protein, called by TCRdb with MiXCR from the RT-PCR reads. The sample has fewer than 3,000 distinct CDR3 sequences, around 6% seen once. The source of the sample is a study of immune reconstitution after stem cell transplant in scleroderma. The CDR3 sequence is 16 residues long. Germline CDR1 is DFQATT and CDR2 is SNEGSKA (reference sequence). Trimming removed 0 bases from V and 12 bases from J; junction bases left unmatched: 13. The chain couples TRBV20-1 to TRBJ2-1; TRBD2 aligns across 11 bases. This specimen was collected before or after autologous hematopoietic stem cell transplantation (not recorded which). This receptor was taken from a female donor with systemic sclerosis. CDR3 protein: CSARDRRLAGGGGQFF. The CDR3 DNA reads as TGCAGTGCTAGAGATCGAAGGCTAGCGGGGGGAGGGGGGCAGTTCTTC.